A selection of T cell receptor beta chains follows, all from one sample in a study of blood T cell repertoires in COVID-19. Produced via immunoSEQ multiplex PCR; TCRdb's table is partial and in-frame only. The table shows roughly 200,000 clones, with 60% to 85% occurring only once. The sample consisted of peripheral blood. The receptors here all came from a woman aged 65 to 85 with acute or convalescent COVID-19. Both conserved end residues are part of each CDR3. The order of the fields is J gene, D gene, clone size, V gene, CDR3 DNA, CDR3 protein. A D gene is named only where the DNA matches it firmly. Only part of the rows carry a size: once, few, many, or a class if the clone is expanded.

>TRBJ2-1|TRBD2|-|TRBV6-6
TGTGCCAGCAGTCCGGCATCGGGACTAGCGGGTTACAATGAGCAGTTCTTC
CASSPASGLAGYNEQFF
>TRBJ2-2|TRBD1|-|TRBV11-2
TGTGCCAGCAGCCCCTGGACAGGGGGCTTAGTCGCCGGGGAGCTGTTTTTT
CASSPWTGGLVAGELFF
>TRBJ1-6|TRBD1|-|TRBV28
TGTGCCAGCAGTTTATACAGGGGCGATAATTCACCCCTCCACTTT
CASSLYRGDNSPLHF
>TRBJ2-7|-|-|TRBV7-2
TGTGCCAGCAGCTTAATCGGTCAGCGGACTCCCTACGAGCAGTACTTC
CASSLIGQRTPYEQYF
>TRBJ2-4|-|-|TRBV6-4
TGTGCCAGCAGTGAAAGCAGGGAGGGGGACATTCAGTACTTC
CASSESREGDIQYF
>TRBJ1-1|-|-|TRBV18
TGTGCCAGCTCACCCTTGGACACGGGGGTTAAGGACACTGAAGCTTTCTTT
CASSPLDTGVKDTEAFF
>TRBJ2-5|-|once|TRBV28
TGTGCCAGCAGTTACCCCGGTACGAAGACCCAGTACTTC
CASSYPGTKTQYF
>TRBJ2-7|TRBD2|-|TRBV9
TGTGCCAGCAGCGTCTCTAGCGGGAGGAAGTACGAGCAGTACTTC
CASSVSSGRKYEQYF
>TRBJ1-6|-|-|TRBV4-1
TGCGCCAGCAGCCAAGCGCAGAGGAATTCACCCCTCCACTTT
CASSQAQRNSPLHF
>TRBJ1-1|-|-|TRBV4-1
TGCGCCAGCAGCCAAGTGCCGGACTTTAACACTGAAGCTTTCTTT
CASSQVPDFNTEAFF
>TRBJ2-3|TRBD2|once|TRBV24-1
TGTGCCACCAGTGATTTGGCTAGCGGGGCCGTAGATACGCAGTATTTT
CATSDLASGAVDTQYF
>TRBJ1-2|-|-|TRBV29-1
TGCAGCGTTGAAGACGGCTATGGCTACACCTTC
CSVEDGYGYTF
>TRBJ2-7|TRBD2|-|TRBV27
TGTGCCAGCAGTTTGGGTCTAGCGGGAACCTACGAGCAGTACTTC
CASSLGLAGTYEQYF
>TRBJ1-5|-|-|TRBV3-1/TRBV3-2
TGTGCCAGCAGCCAAGGAGGTCAGCCCCAGCATTTT
CASSQGGQPQHF
>TRBJ2-2|TRBD2|-|TRBV5-1
TGCGCCTCCACGCTGGGGGGGACCACCGGGGAGCTGTTTTTT
CASTLGGTTGELFF
>TRBJ1-1|-|-|TRBV18
TGTGCCAGCTCCACCGGTCAGGGGAGGGCTGAAGCTTTCTTT
CASSTGQGRAEAFF
>TRBJ1-1|-|-|TRBV5-1
TGCGCCAGCAGCCCCTCTTTGCGGAACACTGAAGCTTTCTTT
CASSPSLRNTEAFF
>TRBJ2-2|-|-|TRBV6-5
TGTGCCAGCAGCCCACAGGGCTCCGGGGAGCTGTTTTTT
CASSPQGSGELFF
>TRBJ2-2|TRBD1|many|TRBV29-1
TGCAGCGCCCCGGGACAGACGTCCGGGGAGCTGTTTTTT
CSAPGQTSGELFF
>TRBJ2-3|TRBD2|-|TRBV24-1
TGTGCCACCAGTGCGGTAGCGGGAACCGGCACAGATACGCAGTATTTT
CATSAVAGTGTDTQYF
>TRBJ2-3|-|-|TRBV9
TGTGCCAGCAGTGAACTTATTAGCGTTACAGATACGCAGTATTTT
CASSELISVTDTQYF
>TRBJ2-3|-|-|TRBV5-1
TGCGCCAGCAGCTTGGTGGGGGCTTCCGGCACAGATACGCAGTATTTT
CASSLVGASGTDTQYF
>TRBJ2-3|-|few|TRBV24-1
TGTGCCACCAGTGGGAGGGCGCCACCCACAGATACGCAGTATTTT
CATSGRAPPTDTQYF
>TRBJ1-1|-|many|TRBV19
TGTGCCAGTAGTATAGGAACAGGGCTGACTGAAGCTTTCTTT
CASSIGTGLTEAFF